The 23 T cell receptor beta chains below come from one sample, sequenced in a study of beta chain features in type 1 diabetes. The sequenced template was cDNA made from the entire isolated RNA. The repertoire was sequenced with immunoSEQ multiplex PCR; TCRdb's copy has only in-frame clones and lacks some. The table shows around 340,000 clones, with about 20% occurring only once. Sequencing input: naive CD4+ T cells from blood. The receptors were sampled from a woman younger than 30 in good health.

The chain links TRBV7-9 to TRBJ2-7; D is possibly TRBD2 (6 bases). V shed 2 bases and J shed 1 base, with 12 bases lying between them. The CDR3 spans 15 residues. Per the germline V gene, CDR1 is SEHNR and CDR2 is FQNEAQ (reference sequence). The CDR3 region has the DNA TGTGCCAGCAGCTTAAGGGGCGGGGAGTCCTACGAGCAGTACTTC. Its protein product is CASSLRGGESYEQYF. The entire variable domain, with the rest obtained from reference TRBV7-9 and TRBJ2-7, is as follows: DTGVSQNPRHKITKRGQNVTFRCDPISEHNRLYWYRQTLGQGPEFLTYFQNEAQLEKSRLLSDRFSAERPKGSFSTLEIQRTEQGDSAMYLCASSLRGGESYEQYFGPGTRLTVT.

This chain joins TRBV4-2 and TRBJ2-5; 11 positions match TRBD2. Losses at the gene ends were 0 bases for V and 13 bases for J; bases not matched to a gene: 13. Germline V gives CDR1 LGHNA, CDR2 YNFKEQ. This CDR3 is built from 16 residues. The CDR3 is CASSQEPLAGGPPRYF. CDR3 DNA sequence: TGTGCCAGCAGCCAAGAGCCCCTAGCGGGGGGCCCCCCAAGGTACTTC.

The genes are TRBV7-6 and TRBJ2-1; D unresolved. The V gene's germline CDR1 is SGHVS and CDR2 FNYEAQ. The length of the CDR3 is 11 residues. The ends were cut back, 5 bases at V and 7 bases at J, with 6 bases in the middle. The CDR3 is CASSRANEQFF. CDR3 coding DNA: TGTGCCAGCAGCCGAGCTAATGAGCAGTTCTTC.

This chain links TRBV5-1 with TRBJ2-7; D is perhaps TRBD1 (6 bases). V lost 3 bases to trimming and J lost 2 bases, with 30 bases between them. The CDR3 extends over 20 amino acids. CDR1 is SGHRS, CDR2 YFSETQ, per germline. The CDR3 sequence is CASSWGPGPVLMRGTYEQYF. The DNA for the CDR3 is TGCGCCAGCAGCTGGGGCCCGGGTCCAGTTCTTATGAGGGGGACCTACGAGCAGTACTTC.

The chain joins TRBV27 to TRBJ1-5; D may be TRBD1 (5 bases). CDR1 MNHEY and CDR2 SMNVEV come from the germline V gene (reference sequence). The CDR3 has 14 amino acids. V lost 2 bases to trimming and J lost 5 bases, with 10 bases between them. The CDR3 DNA follows: TGTGCCAGCAGTTTAGCCAGGGCAGATCAGCCCCAGCATTTT. Translating it yields CASSLARADQPQHF.

This chain connects TRBV7-2 to TRBJ2-2; D remains unclear. Per germline, CDR1 SGHTA and CDR2 FQGNSA. Trimming removed 4 bases at V and 0 bases at J, with 18 bases between. This CDR3 spans 18 amino acids. The CDR3 sequence is CASSSRQAGLTNTGELFF. In nucleotides, the CDR3 is TGTGCCAGCAGCTCCAGGCAGGCAGGCCTAACGAACACCGGGGAGCTGTTTTTT.

This clone was detected only a few times. V is TRBV20-1 and J is TRBJ1-1; D unclear. The V end lost 8 bases, the J end lost 0 bases, and 7 bases lay between the germline ends. Germline V gene data show CDR1 as DFQATT and CDR2 as SNEGSKA (reference sequence). The CDR3 is 11 amino acids. DNA of the CDR3: TGCAGTACGAGAATGAACACTGAAGCTTTCTTT. It translates to CSTRMNTEAFF.

The chain couples TRBV15 to TRBJ1-2; TRBD1 aligns across 9 bases. CDR3 length: 15 residues. With V trimmed by 3 bases and J by 6 bases, 8 bases remained unmatched. Germline CDR1 reads LNHNV; CDR2 reads YYDKDF (reference sequence). CDR3 protein: CATSSFPGQGNGYTF. The DNA for the CDR3 is TGTGCCACCAGCAGTTTCCCGGGACAGGGAAATGGCTACACCTTC.

The chain recombines TRBV18 with TRBJ2-3; the D is unclear. There are 13 residues in the CDR3. From germline, CDR1 is KGHSH and CDR2 LQKENI. Trimming cost V 8 bases and J 4 bases, with 13 bases left between them. The CDR3 loop reads CASTARGPDTQYF. The DNA for the CDR3 is TGTGCCAGCACCGCTCGAGGCCCAGATACGCAGTATTTT.

Here the CDR3 reads CASSEEVGANYGYTF. The CDR3 nucleotides read TGTGCCAGCAGTGAAGAAGTGGGGGCGAACTATGGCTACACCTTC. J is TRBJ1-2 and V is TRBV2; possibly TRBD1 for D (6 bases). This CDR3 comprises 15 residues. Deletions cut 1 base from V and 2 bases from J, with 11 bases between. Germline loops: CDR1 SNHLY, CDR2 FYNNEI.

This clone was counted a few times. The chain links TRBV15 to TRBJ1-2; 9 nucleotides align to TRBD1. CDR3 length: 16 amino acids. V shed 0 bases and J 5 bases; nucleotides not matched to a gene: 7. CDR1 and CDR2 from the germline V gene are LNHNV and YYDKDF (reference sequence). CDR3 amino acids: CATSRDPDRGPYGYTF. The CDR3 nucleotides are TGTGCCACCAGCAGAGATCCGGACAGGGGACCATATGGCTACACCTTC. Variable domain in full (rest from reference TRBV15 and TRBJ1-2): DAMVIQNPRYQVTQFGKPVTLSCSQTLNHNVMYWYQQKSSQAPKLLFHYYDKDFNNEADTPDNFQSRRPNTSFCFLDIRSPGLGDTAMYLCATSRDPDRGPYGYTFGSGTRLTVV.

The chain uses TRBV4-2 and TRBJ2-1, with D hard to call. V lost 0 bases and J lost 6, with 9 bases in between. The CDR3 has 14 residues. In germline, CDR1 is LGHNA, CDR2 YNFKEQ. This CDR3 reads CASSQDLNFNEQFF. In nucleotides, the CDR3 is TGTGCCAGCAGCCAAGATCTAAACTTCAATGAGCAGTTCTTC.

The rearrangement joins TRBV5-4 to TRBJ2-4, with 9 nucleotides matching TRBD2. The CDR3 length is 16 residues. The germline V gene has CDR1 SGHNT and CDR2 YYREEE (reference sequence). J gave up 8 bases and V 4 bases, and 13 bases lay outside the gene matches. The CDR3 DNA sequence: TGTGCCAGCAGCCGAGGCGGGGGGGTAGGTCGGGACATTCAGTACTTC. Its protein product is CASSRGGGVGRDIQYF. Using reference TRBV5-4 and TRBJ2-4 for the parts outside the CDR3, the full variable domain is ETGVTQSPTHLIKTRGQQVTLRCSSQSGHNTVSWYQQALGQGPQFIFQYYREEENGRGNFPPRFSGLQFPNYSSELNVNALELDDSALYLCASSRGGGVGRDIQYFGAGTRLSVL.

The chain combines TRBV9 with TRBJ2-5; 8 bases agree with TRBD1. Germline V gene lookup returns CDR1 SGDLS and CDR2 YYNGEE. V dropped 0 bases and J dropped 4; count of bases not matched to a gene: 8. The CDR3 contains 16 residues. The CDR3 DNA follows: TGTGCCAGCAGCGTAGGGGCAGGGGGCTCGGGAGAGACCCAGTACTTC. Amino acid sequence: CASSVGAGGSGETQYF.

The gene calls are TRBV7-2 and TRBJ2-7, with a possible D match to TRBD1 (6 bases). The CDR3 runs to 14 residues. Germline V gives CDR1 SGHTA, CDR2 FQGNSA. The V end lost 4 bases, the J end lost 6 bases, and 16 bases lay between the germline ends. CDR3 DNA: TGTGCCAGCAGCTCACTGGGGGCAATGGTCGAGCAGTACTTC. Protein: CASSSLGAMVEQYF.

In its sample, this clone was seen once. CDR3 DNA sequence: TGTGCCTGGACTCCGGGACAGGGTGCAGACACCATATATTTT. Protein product: CAWTPGQGADTIYF. The chain links TRBV30 to TRBJ1-3, with 9 bases lining up with TRBD1. This CDR3 comprises 14 residues. CDR1 and CDR2 (germline): GTSNPN, SVGIG (reference sequence). The ends lost 4 bases at V and 8 bases at J; junction bases unmatched: 9.

This chain joins TRBV21-1 and TRBJ2-6; the table names TRBD2, a call not compared with the DNA. TRBV21-1 is reported as a pseudogene. The CDR3 has 19 residues. In DNA form, the CDR3 reads TGTGCCAGCAGCAATGGCGGGGGGAAAAGCCTCTCTGGGGCCAACGTCCTGACTTTC. This gives the protein CASSNGGGKSLSGANVLTF.

The gene calls are TRBV2 and TRBJ2-1; TRBD2 aligns across 7 bases. CDR3 length: 13 residues. Germline V gene data show CDR1 as SNHLY and CDR2 as FYNNEI. The junction had 3 bases not matched to a gene; V was cut back by 7 bases and J by 3 bases. This CDR3 reads CASIGGGYNEQFF. As DNA, the CDR3 is TGTGCCAGCATCGGCGGGGGCTACAATGAGCAGTTCTTC.

This chain uses TRBV23-1 with TRBJ1-1, with 12 bases that match TRBD1. TRBV23-1 is identified as an open reading frame with a role that is uncertain. J lost 11 bases, V lost 0 bases, and 7 bases had no gene match. This CDR3 comprises 15 residues. CDR3 protein: CASSQSAGQGALAFF. The CDR3 DNA reads as TGCGCCAGCAGTCAATCGGCGGGACAGGGGGCTTTGGCTTTCTTT.

There are a few counts of this clone. This chain joins TRBV30 and TRBJ1-2; 7 bases align to TRBD1. The CDR3 covers 13 residues. Germline V CDR1 and CDR2: GTSNPN, SVGIG (reference sequence). After removal of 4 bases from V and 7 bases from J, the junction contained 9 bases not matched to a gene. DNA for the CDR3: TGTGCCTGGACGAACCCGACAGGGATTGGCTACACCTTC. Protein: CAWTNPTGIGYTF.

The chain uses TRBV11-2 and TRBJ2-1, with 10 nucleotides matching TRBD1. CDR1 and CDR2 (germline): SGHAT, FQNNGV. The V segment lost 6 bases and the J segment 6 bases; nucleotides outside the gene matches: 5. The CDR3 length is 14 residues. CDR3 region: CASRAGTGANEQFF. In DNA form, the CDR3 reads TGTGCCAGCAGGGCCGGGACAGGGGCCAATGAGCAGTTCTTC.

This CDR3 is CASSPWGGMGYEQYF. The CDR3 DNA reads TGTGCCAGCAGTCCCTGGGGGGGGATGGGGTACGAGCAGTACTTC. The chain has TRBV6-5 and TRBJ2-7; TRBD2 matches at 7 bases. With 5 bases clipped from V and 4 bases from J, the junction kept 11 bases outside the gene matches. Per the germline V gene, CDR1 is MNHEY and CDR2 is SVGAGI. This CDR3 is 15 amino acids long.

The chain couples TRBV5-4 to TRBJ1-4, with D possibly being TRBD1 (5 bases). Trimming took 4 bases from V and 0 from J, leaving 7 bases between them. Germline CDR1 SGHNT, CDR2 YYREEE (reference sequence). The length of the CDR3 is 14 residues. CDR3 sequence reads: CASSTGPTNEKLFF. The CDR3, as DNA: TGTGCCAGCAGCACAGGACCAACTAATGAAAAACTGTTTTTT. Using reference TRBV5-4 and TRBJ1-4 for the parts outside the CDR3, the full variable domain is ETGVTQSPTHLIKTRGQQVTLRCSSQSGHNTVSWYQQALGQGPQFIFQYYREEENGRGNFPPRFSGLQFPNYSSELNVNALELDDSALYLCASSTGPTNEKLFFGSGTQLSVL.